Each of the 32 T cell receptor beta chains below was sequenced from the same sample in a study of cytomegalovirus exposure and HLA in healthy donors. This PCR relied on a set of 60 Vbeta primers and 13 Jbeta primers. TCRdb keeps only in-frame clones here, not all; method: immunoSEQ multiplex PCR. This sample has 110,000 to 150,000 clones; around 70% occur once, and the top ten carry 1.6%. The material sequenced was PBMCs. Every receptor here comes from a woman in her 30s in good health and CMV-seronegative.

The CDR3 loop reads CASSSLAGSQYF. CDR3 coding DNA: TGTGCCAGCAGTTCCCTAGCGGGGTCCCAGTACTTC. This rearrangement joins TRBV27 to TRBJ2-5; the match to TRBD2 covers 9 bases. V shed 4 bases and J 9 bases; nucleotides not matched to a gene: 3. Germline values: CDR1 MNHEY, CDR2 SMNVEV (reference sequence). The CDR3 runs to 12 residues.

The rearrangement links TRBV6-5 to TRBJ2-1; 11 bases align to TRBD2. Germline CDR1 and CDR2: MNHEY and SVGAGI. J was trimmed by 10 bases and V by 7 bases; bases with no gene match: 12. CDR3 length: 15 residues. In nucleotides, the CDR3 is TGTGCCAGCACCCCCGGACTAGCGGGTATTCAGGAGCAGTTCTTC. Its translation is CASTPGLAGIQEQFF.

This clone has only a few counts. Other DNA sequences in the sample encode the same CDR3. The rearrangement joins TRBV19 to TRBJ2-5; possible D gene TRBD1, 5 bases. Germline V gene sequence: CDR1 LNHDA, CDR2 SQIVND (reference sequence). V shed 6 bases and J shed 1 base, with 9 bases lying between them. The CDR3 is 13 residues long. The CDR3 protein is CASSDSSQETQYF. Written as DNA, the CDR3 is TGTGCCAGTAGCGACAGTTCCCAAGAGACCCAGTACTTC.

The chain joins TRBV6-1 to TRBJ2-7; 8 bases line up with TRBD1. The J segment lost 4 bases and the V segment lost 8 bases, leaving 7 bases of the junction unmatched. The CDR3 totals 13 residues. From germline, CDR1 is MNHNS and CDR2 SASEGT. The CDR3 DNA follows: TGTGCCAGCGGTGCCAGGGGGCCGTACGAGCAGTACTTC. Its translation is CASGARGPYEQYF.

The table lists this clone with a count of one. J is TRBJ2-3 and V is TRBV10-3; the match to TRBD2 covers 7 bases. Germline V gene sequence: CDR1 ENHRY, CDR2 SYGVKD. V gave up 3 bases and J gave up 4 bases; unmatched junction bases: 7. This CDR3 is built from 15 residues. The CDR3 sequence is CAISERERGSDTQYF. The CDR3 nucleotides are TGTGCCATCAGTGAAAGGGAGCGGGGTTCAGATACGCAGTATTTT.

The sample holds a few counts of this clone. The chain joins TRBV6-1 to TRBJ2-3, with 9 nucleotides matching TRBD2. Germline CDR1 reads MNHNS; CDR2 reads SASEGT. J was trimmed by 2 bases and V by 11 bases; bases with no gene match: 2. The CDR3 extends over 12 amino acids. For the CDR3, the DNA is TGTGCCGCGGGGGGGGTCACAGATACGCAGTATTTT. Amino acids: CAAGGVTDTQYF.

As DNA, the CDR3 is TGTGCCAGCAGCTTGGACGGGAGCTCCTACAATGAGCAGTTCTTC. Encoded protein: CASSLDGSSYNEQFF. V gene TRBV5-4 combines with J gene TRBJ2-1; D is possibly TRBD2 (6 bases). Per the germline V gene, CDR1 is SGHNT and CDR2 is YYREEE (reference sequence). Deletions cut 0 bases from V and 0 bases from J, with 7 bases between. The CDR3 totals 15 residues.

The V call is TRBV6-5, the J call TRBJ2-7; 7 bases fit TRBD2. The CDR3 consists of 13 residues. The germline V gene has CDR1 MNHEY and CDR2 SVGAGI. V lost 8 bases and J lost 3; bases outside the gene matches: 7. CDR3 bases: TGTGCCAGCGGCGGGGGATTCGGCTACGAGCAGTACGTC. Its protein is CASGGGFGYEQYV.

The J gene is TRBJ2-3, the V gene TRBV7-8, with 10 nucleotides matching TRBD2. The CDR3 has 16 residues. CDR1 and CDR2 from the germline V gene are SGHVS and FQNEAQ. J gave up 5 bases and V 2 bases, and 7 bases lay outside the gene matches. As DNA, the CDR3 is TGTGCCAGCAGCTTACTAGCGGGGGCCGAGGAAGATACGCAGTATTTT. Translated, it gives CASSLLAGAEEDTQYF.

This clone was observed once. V is TRBV19 and J is TRBJ2-2; D perhaps matches TRBD1 (6 bases). This CDR3 comprises 15 residues. Looked up from germline, CDR1 is LNHDA and CDR2 is SQIVND (reference sequence). V was clipped by 6 bases and J by 2 bases, with 13 bases between them. CDR3 residues: CASSPGQLNTGELFF. Here the CDR3 DNA reads TGTGCCAGTAGCCCGGGACAACTAAACACCGGGGAGCTGTTTTTT.

A note on this clone: One junction end does not reproduce the germline sequence, and a read error may be involved. The chain uses TRBV7-7 and TRBJ2-1; 8 bases fit TRBD1. Germline V lookup: CDR1 SSHAT, CDR2 FNYEAQ (reference sequence). The length of the CDR3 is 15 residues. The CDR3 is CASSTGGSSYNEQFF. CDR3 nucleotide sequence: TGTGCTAGCAGCACAGGGGGTAGCTCCTACAATGAGCAGTTCTTC.

The V and J genes are TRBV28 and TRBJ2-3; TRBD2 matches at 9 bases. CDR1 and CDR2 from the germline V gene are MDHEN and SYDVKM. CDR3 length equals 15 residues. With V trimmed by 3 bases and J by 5 bases, 6 bases remained unmatched. In nucleotides, the CDR3 is TGTGCCAGCAGTTTGTTAGCGGGAGCAATAGATACGCAGTATTTT. It is translated as CASSLLAGAIDTQYF.

The chain couples TRBV7-2 to TRBJ2-2; 14 bases are shared with TRBD2. The V and J ends lost 0 bases and 4 bases, in that order; junction bases with no gene match: 10. The CDR3 has 20 amino acids. Germline values: CDR1 SGHTA, CDR2 FQGNSA. CDR3 sequence (DNA): TGTGCCAGCAGCTTAGCCCCGACTAGCGGGAGGGCCGGGCGCACCGGGGAGCTGTTTTTT. As protein: CASSLAPTSGRAGRTGELFF.

The chain uses TRBV12-5 and TRBJ2-5; D not certain. Germline V CDR1 and CDR2: LGHNT, FRNRAP. The ends were cut back, 2 bases at V and 5 bases at J, with 12 bases in the middle. This CDR3 has 14 residues. The CDR3 DNA reads as TGTGCTAGTGGTTTGTCTAGTGGTGGGGAGACCCAGTACTTC. Its translation: CASGLSSGGETQYF.

The V gene is TRBV9, the J gene TRBJ2-7, with 7 nucleotides matching TRBD1. CDR1 is SGDLS and CDR2 is YYNGEE in the germline V gene. Germline trimming cut 4 bases from V and 3 bases from J; bases unmatched to any gene: 10. The CDR3 is made up of 15 amino acids. The DNA of the CDR3 is TGTGCCAGCAGCCCGGTGGGGACAGTTTACTACGAGCAGTACTTC. Amino acid sequence: CASSPVGTVYYEQYF.

This clone came up a few times. The V and J genes are TRBV9 and TRBJ2-2; 8 nucleotides match TRBD2. The CDR3 has 18 amino acids. Trimming took 3 bases from V and 6 from J; bases not matched to a gene: 16. The V gene's germline CDR1 is SGDLS and CDR2 YYNGEE. The CDR3 DNA reads TGTGCCAGCAGCGAAACAGCGGCGGGGGGCCATAGGGCCGGGGAGCTGTTTTTT. Translated: CASSETAAGGHRAGELFF.

The V and J genes are TRBV6-5 and TRBJ1-1, with 7 positions matching TRBD1. This CDR3 is 16 amino acids long. Germline V lookup: CDR1 MNHEY, CDR2 SVGAGI. The trim removed 0 bases at V and 7 bases at J, leaving 11 bases unmatched. CDR3 nucleotide sequence: TGTGCCAGCAGTTACTCCCCAAGCGACAGGGAGAGTGAAGCTTTCTTT. As protein: CASSYSPSDRESEAFF.

The gene calls are TRBV18 and TRBJ2-5; possibly TRBD1 for D (5 bases). TRBJ2-7 explains the end of the DNA better; the J call may be wrong. CDR1 KGHSH and CDR2 LQKENI come from the germline V gene. This CDR3 has 14 residues. CDR3 DNA: TGTGCCAGCTCACCCACAGGTCCCTCCTACGAGCAGTACTTC. Amino acids: CASSPTGPSYEQYF.

This clone was seen a few times. This rearrangement joins TRBV6-5 to TRBJ2-1; 7 bases agree with TRBD2. The J segment lost 4 bases and the V segment lost 5 bases, leaving 8 bases of the junction unmatched. Germline CDR1 MNHEY, CDR2 SVGAGI. This CDR3 has 15 amino acids. The CDR3 loop reads CASSPTVGGYNEQFF. CDR3 DNA: TGTGCCAGCAGTCCCACAGTGGGAGGGTACAATGAGCAGTTCTTC.

The chain couples TRBV5-1 to TRBJ1-4; 8 bases are shared with TRBD1. This CDR3 is 17 amino acids long. Looked up from germline, CDR1 is SGHRS and CDR2 is YFSETQ. The V gene end was trimmed by 2 bases and the J gene end by 1 base; junction bases not matched to a gene: 7. CDR3 amino acids: CASSFGDRGLTNEKLFF. CDR3 DNA: TGCGCCAGCAGCTTTGGAGACAGGGGCTTAACTAATGAAAAACTGTTTTTT.

This sequence joins TRBV2 and TRBJ2-1; 7 positions match TRBD2. V gave up 5 bases and J gave up 3 bases; unmatched junction bases: 4. The CDR3 runs 14 residues. The germline CDR1 and CDR2 sequences are SNHLY and FYNNEI. The CDR3 protein is CASSRSGVYNEQFF. DNA of the CDR3: TGTGCCAGCAGTCGAAGCGGGGTCTACAATGAGCAGTTCTTC.

The genes are TRBV7-5 and TRBJ1-6; the table calls TRBD1, which could not be checked here. TRBV7-5 is annotated as a pseudogene. CDR3 length: 17 residues. DNA for the CDR3: TGTGCCAGAAGCTTAGAGTCGCAGGGGAACTATAATTCACCCCTCCACTTT. It specifies CARSLESQGNYNSPLHF.

This chain links TRBV4-1 with TRBJ2-7; TRBD2 matches 9 bases. The germline CDR1 and CDR2 sequences are MGHRA and YSYEKL. V dropped 0 bases and J dropped 2; count of bases not matched to a gene: 5. The CDR3 runs 16 residues. The CDR3 DNA is TGCGCCAGCAGCCAAGATTTTAGCGGGAGTACCTACGAGCAGTACTTC. Translated: CASSQDFSGSTYEQYF.

V is TRBV4-1 and J is TRBJ2-2; 10 nucleotides line up with TRBD1. This CDR3 region has 15 residues. V was clipped by 4 bases and J by 4 bases; unmatched bases: 3. Germline loops: CDR1 MGHRA, CDR2 YSYEKL. The CDR3 coding sequence is TGCGCCAGCAGCCTGGGACAGGGGATCACCGGGGAGCTGTTTTTT. Translated, it gives CASSLGQGITGELFF.

This CDR3 reads CASILTGARAGELFF. CDR3 nucleotides: TGTGCCAGCATTCTGACAGGGGCGCGCGCCGGGGAGCTGTTTTTT. The chain is built from TRBV6-1 and TRBJ2-2, with TRBD1 matching over 8 bases. The CDR3 runs 15 residues. J gave up 6 bases and V 7 bases, and 10 bases lay outside the gene matches. Germline V gives CDR1 MNHNS, CDR2 SASEGT.

J is TRBJ2-5 and V is TRBV6-5; possibly TRBD1 for D (5 bases). The J call may be faulty, since TRBJ2-7 better matches the DNA end. CDR3 length equals 14 residues. Germline V gene lookup returns CDR1 MNHEY and CDR2 SVGAGI. The CDR3 DNA sequence: TGTGCCAGCAGTTACTCGGGCAGGACATACGAGCAGTACTTC. Protein sequence: CASSYSGRTYEQYF.

The V gene is TRBV9, the J gene TRBJ1-2; D is uncertain. Germline V gives CDR1 SGDLS, CDR2 YYNGEE. The CDR3 runs 14 residues. Trimming shortened V by 0 bases and J by 3 bases, and 9 bases separated the two germline ends. The chain's CDR3 is CASSVDERDYGYTF. DNA for the CDR3: TGTGCCAGCAGCGTAGACGAGAGAGACTATGGCTACACCTTC.

The chain employs TRBV5-1 and TRBJ2-3, with TRBD1 matching over 7 bases. Trimming took 3 bases from V and 4 from J; bases not matched to a gene: 11. Germline lookup yields CDR1 SGHRS and CDR2 YFSETQ. The CDR3 extends over 16 amino acids. This CDR3 reads CASSSTAGTASDTQYF. The CDR3 DNA reads TGCGCCAGCAGCTCGACCGCTGGGACAGCATCAGATACGCAGTATTTT.

The chain couples TRBV18 to TRBJ2-5; 7 nucleotides line up with TRBD1. The CDR3 covers 14 residues. CDR1 is KGHSH, CDR2 LQKENI, per germline. Losses at the gene ends were 6 bases for V and 5 bases for J; bases not matched to a gene: 9. The CDR3 is CASSRNRGEETQYF. The CDR3 nucleotides are TGTGCCAGCTCGCGAAACAGGGGCGAGGAGACCCAGTACTTC.

V is TRBV2 and J is TRBJ2-2; possible D gene TRBD1, 6 bases. The germline V gene has CDR1 SNHLY and CDR2 FYNNEI. This CDR3 spans 15 amino acids. V was trimmed by 6 bases and J by 0 bases, leaving 11 bases between them. The CDR3 bases are TGTGCCAGCAGCTTAACAGGGACGAACACCGGGGAGCTGTTTTTT. It is translated as CASSLTGTNTGELFF.

V gene TRBV4-2 combines with J gene TRBJ1-4; possible D gene TRBD1, 5 bases. Germline V CDR1 and CDR2: LGHNA, YNFKEQ. This CDR3 region has 15 residues. Trimming took 0 bases from V and 8 from J, leaving 13 bases between them. The CDR3 DNA is TGTGCCAGCAGCCAAGATCGGGGGATCGGCGAAAAACTGTTTTTT. It translates to CASSQDRGIGEKLFF.

The chain recombines TRBV10-3 with TRBJ2-1; D is uncertain. From germline, CDR1 is ENHRY and CDR2 SYGVKD. V was clipped by 2 bases and J by 10 bases, with 15 bases between them. The CDR3 spans 14 residues. CDR3: CAISENIGAREQFF. Written as DNA, the CDR3 is TGTGCCATCAGTGAGAATATTGGAGCCCGCGAGCAGTTCTTC.